Listed here are 20 T cell receptor beta chains from one sample, sequenced in a study of blood T cell repertoires in COVID-19. The assay was immunoSEQ multiplex PCR, and TCRdb's table has in-frame clones only and misses some. The sample holds under 200,000 clones, approximately 84% seen once. The sequencing sample was made of peripheral blood. These receptors originate from a woman older than 75 with COVID-19, enrolled during active disease.

The chain joins TRBV2 to TRBJ2-4; 7 bases agree with TRBD2. Per germline, CDR1 SNHLY and CDR2 FYNNEI. The CDR3 contains 17 residues. The ends lost 10 bases at V and 3 bases at J; junction bases unmatched: 18. DNA for the CDR3: TGTGCCACTAAACCGACCGGGGAGGGGCGAGGCAAAAACATTCAGTACTTC. Protein: CATKPTGEGRGKNIQYF.

V is TRBV10-3 and J is TRBJ2-1, with 8 bases matching TRBD2. The CDR3 has 15 residues. Germline V lookup: CDR1 ENHRY, CDR2 SYGVKD. With V trimmed by 2 bases and J by 9 bases, 9 bases remained unmatched. CDR3 sequence reads: CAISEGGRRLGEQFF. In nucleotides, the CDR3 is TGTGCCATCAGTGAGGGCGGGAGGAGGTTAGGTGAGCAGTTCTTC.

The chain is built from TRBV5-6 and TRBJ2-5; perhaps TRBD1 as D (6 bases). The germline V and J ends were trimmed by 0 bases and 2 bases, with 11 bases remaining between them. Germline CDR1 is SGHDT and CDR2 is YYEEEE. CDR3 length: 15 residues. The CDR3 here is CASSLGLQGQETQYF. The DNA for the CDR3 is TGTGCCAGCAGCTTGGGATTACAGGGTCAAGAGACCCAGTACTTC.

The table lists this clone with a count of one. In DNA form, the CDR3 reads TGTGCCAGTACGTGGGGAGCGGCTAGCACAGATACGCAGTATTTT. As protein: CASTWGAASTDTQYF. The rearrangement links TRBV19 to TRBJ2-3; TRBD2 might be the D (5 bases). The CDR3 runs 15 residues. Trimming cost V 7 bases and J 0 bases, with 14 bases left between them. Germline V CDR1 and CDR2: LNHDA, SQIVND (reference sequence). Combining the CDR3 with reference TRBV19 and TRBJ2-3 gives the whole variable domain DGGITQSPKYLFRKEGQNVTLSCEQNLNHDAMYWYRQDPGQGLRLIYYSQIVNDFQKGDIAEGYSVSREKKESFPLTVTSAQKNPTAFYLCASTWGAASTDTQYFGPGTRLTVL.

The rearrangement uses TRBV5-4 and TRBJ2-5; 13 bases agree with TRBD2. Trimming at V came to 1 base and at J to 2 bases, leaving 2 bases not matched to a gene. The CDR3 spans 16 residues. Germline CDR1 and CDR2: SGHNT and YYREEE (reference sequence). CDR3 sequence reads: CASSLTSGGAQETQYF. The CDR3 coding sequence is TGTGCCAGCAGCTTGACTAGCGGGGGGGCACAAGAGACCCAGTACTTC. The full variable domain, completed using reference TRBV5-4 and TRBJ2-5, is ETGVTQSPTHLIKTRGQQVTLRCSSQSGHNTVSWYQQALGQGPQFIFQYYREEENGRGNFPPRFSGLQFPNYSSELNVNALELDDSALYLCASSLTSGGAQETQYFGPGTRLLVL.

The chain combines TRBV7-2 with TRBJ2-7; 8 nucleotides agree with TRBD2. CDR1 and CDR2 from the germline V gene are SGHTA and FQGNSA. CDR3 length equals 14 residues. The trim removed 5 bases at V and 2 bases at J, leaving 5 bases unmatched. CDR3 coding DNA: TGTGCCAGCAGCCCGAGCGGGAGTCCCTACGAGCAGTACTTC. Amino acids: CASSPSGSPYEQYF.

The chain has TRBV9 and TRBJ2-3, with 9 bases that match TRBD2. The CDR3 contains 16 residues. J gave up 4 bases and V 1 base, and 7 bases lay outside the gene matches. Per germline, CDR1 SGDLS and CDR2 YYNGEE. In DNA form, the CDR3 reads TGTGCCAGCAGCGTAATGGGCGGGGGGGCCGCAGATACGCAGTATTTT. This sequence encodes CASSVMGGGAADTQYF.

The chain recombines TRBV7-9 with TRBJ1-6; TRBD1 is a possible D gene (5 bases). CDR3 length equals 14 residues. V lost 11 bases to trimming and J lost 6 bases, with 17 bases between them. In germline, CDR1 is SEHNR, CDR2 FQNEAQ (reference sequence). CDR3 sequence: CAFGRGTGNSPLHF. The CDR3 DNA reads as TGTGCCTTTGGGAGGGGCACAGGTAATTCACCCCTCCACTTT.

This sequence joins TRBV21-1 and TRBJ1-1; the D segment call TRBD1 is taken from the table without a DNA check. TRBV21-1 is listed as a pseudogene. The CDR3 is 14 residues long. The DNA for the CDR3 is TGTGCCAGCAGTATCTCACACCCGAACACTGAAGCTTTCTTT. Translating gives CASSISHPNTEAFF.

This chain uses TRBV7-2 with TRBJ2-1, with TRBD1 identical over 9 bases. Germline CDR1 and CDR2: SGHTA and FQGNSA. The CDR3 covers 15 residues. The J segment lost 9 bases and the V segment lost 1 base, leaving 7 bases of the junction unmatched. The chain's CDR3 is CASSLEQGAVSEQFF. As DNA, the CDR3 is TGTGCCAGCAGCTTAGAACAGGGGGCAGTTAGTGAGCAGTTCTTC.

The J gene is TRBJ1-1, the V gene TRBV27, with D hard to call. V lost 3 bases, J lost 1 base, and 9 bases lay in between. CDR1 is MNHEY and CDR2 is SMNVEV in the germline V gene (reference sequence). The CDR3 contains 14 residues. The chain's CDR3 is CASSLVYRNTEAFF. The CDR3 DNA is TGTGCCAGCAGTTTGGTCTACAGGAACACTGAAGCTTTCTTT.

This clone occurred a few times. This chain links TRBV6-2 or TRBV6-3 with TRBJ2-2, with TRBD2 as a possible D gene (5 bases). Germline V gene sequence: CDR1 MNHEY, CDR2 SVGEGT. The germline V and J ends were trimmed by 1 base and 6 bases, with 15 bases remaining between them. The CDR3 totals 16 residues. The CDR3 DNA follows: TGTGCCAGCAGTTACTTTCAGCGGCCCTCGGCCGGGGAGCTGTTTTTT. Residues: CASSYFQRPSAGELFF.

A few counts support this clone. V gene TRBV9 combines with J gene TRBJ2-7; TRBD2 is a possible D gene (6 bases). The germline CDR1 and CDR2 sequences are SGDLS and YYNGEE. This CDR3 region has 13 residues. The V gene lost 4 bases and the J gene lost 2 bases, with 10 bases spanning the gap. The chain's CDR3 is CASSPAGPYEQYF. The CDR3 DNA follows: TGTGCCAGCAGCCCAGCGGGCCCCTACGAGCAGTACTTC.

This chain joins TRBV9 and TRBJ2-3; D might be TRBD1 (5 bases). Germline CDR1 is SGDLS and CDR2 is YYNGEE. CDR3 length: 17 residues. V lost 0 bases and J 6 bases, leaving 20 bases between the germline ends. As DNA, the CDR3 is TGTGCCAGCAGCGTAGCCCCAGGCGGCAGGGAATCGGATACGCAGTATTTT. Residues: CASSVAPGGRESDTQYF.

The gene calls are TRBV18 and TRBJ2-2; 10 bases align to TRBD1. Germline V gene data show CDR1 as KGHSH and CDR2 as LQKENI. V trimming: 0 bases; J trimming: 7 bases; junction bases outside the gene matches: 5. This CDR3 region has 16 residues. The CDR3 DNA sequence: TGTGCCAGCTCACCACCGGACAGGGGGGATGACGGGGAGCTGTTTTTT. It is translated as CASSPPDRGDDGELFF.

A remark on this clone: A junction end diverges from the germline sequence, so it may reflect a read error. This chain uses TRBV5-1 with TRBJ1-3; 9 nucleotides match TRBD1. The CDR3 has 16 residues. CDR1 is SGHRS and CDR2 is YFSETQ in the germline V gene. The CDR3 DNA is TGCACCAGCAGCTTACCGGGACAGGGTCCTGGAAACACCATATATTTT. The encoded protein is CTSSLPGQGPGNTIYF.

The V and J genes are TRBV19 and TRBJ1-1; D remains unclear. This CDR3 spans 13 amino acids. The germline gives CDR1 LNHDA, CDR2 SQIVND (reference sequence). V was clipped by 6 bases and J by 3 bases, with 11 bases between them. This CDR3 is CASRLREYTEAFF. In DNA form, the CDR3 reads TGTGCCAGTAGACTACGGGAGTACACTGAAGCTTTCTTT.

The chain links TRBV18 to TRBJ1-5, with D possibly TRBD1 on 6 matching bases. This CDR3 is built from 16 residues. V lost 3 bases and J lost 0, with 12 bases in between. Germline V gene sequence: CDR1 KGHSH, CDR2 LQKENI. The CDR3 sequence: CASSPQGTYSNQPQHF. As DNA, the CDR3 is TGTGCCAGCTCACCCCAGGGGACCTATAGCAATCAGCCCCAGCATTTT.

This chain uses TRBV7-3 with TRBJ2-3; TRBD2 matches at 8 bases. Per the germline V gene, CDR1 is SGHTA and CDR2 is FQGTGA. The J segment lost 2 bases and the V segment lost 4 bases, leaving 2 bases of the junction unmatched. There are 14 residues in the CDR3. CDR3 in DNA: TGTGCCAGCAGCTCCGGGGGGGACACAGATACGCAGTATTTT. It yields the protein CASSSGGDTDTQYF.

In its sample, this clone was seen once. The chain joins TRBV4-3 to TRBJ1-4, with 7 bases lining up with TRBD1. The junction had 9 bases not matched to a gene; V was cut back by 3 bases and J by 8 bases. This CDR3 has 15 amino acids. Germline-derived CDR1 and CDR2 are LGHNA and YSLEER. The CDR3 coding sequence is TGCGCCAGCAGCCACCGACAGGGACTAGACGAAAAACTGTTTTTT. This encodes CASSHRQGLDEKLFF.